This TCR delta chain stems from a study of gamma-delta chains in newborns, infants, children. Whole-study context: Innate gammadelta T cells reportedly expand polyclonally right after birth, driven by microbial exposure, per the title.

TCRdb redid the clone calls on the reads with CATT. The sample lists more than 9,000 delta-chain clones; approximately 8.3% were seen once. Specimen: blood. This sequence originates from a child who was a newborn, infant or young child, either healthy, febrile or measles-vaccinated (not recorded which).

The CDR3: CACDTLGDTQGDSWDTRQMFF. CDR3 nucleotides: TGTGCCTGTGACACGCTGGGGGATACCCAAGGGGACTCCTGGGACACCCGACAGATGTTTTTC. This chain links TRDV2 with TRDJ3, with 11 positions matching TRDD3. CDR1 is GEAIGNYY and CDR2 is EKD in the germline V gene. J lost 0 bases, V lost 1 base, and 10 bases had no gene match. The CDR3 consists of 21 residues.